Sequencing of this TCR beta chain was carried out in a study of blood T cell repertoires in COVID-19. About the research overall: Material from acute and convalescent COVID-19 was sourced from the United States, Italy and Spain. Sources were T cells, B-cell-depleted T cells, or PBMCs; the material itself was cDNA or gDNA.

In the authors' methods: Scientists estimated how many nucleated cells there were by amplifying reference gene primers. Method: immunoSEQ multiplex PCR; TCRdb's copy keeps in-frame clones and lacks some. That table furnishes V, J and clone size, whereas the DNA furnished D and trimming. This sample yields about 150,000 clones, of which around 87% are seen a single time; about 6.5% belongs to the top ten. Germline CDR1 is SGHNT and CDR2 is YENEEA. Trimming took off 5 bases at V and 8 bases at J, with 13 bases between the two ends. The CDR3 contains 13 residues. V usage is TRBV11-3 and J usage is TRBJ2-1, with TRBD2 as a possible D gene (5 bases). The source is an elderly man with acute or convalescent COVID-19. Sequencing was performed on peripheral blood. Here the CDR3 DNA reads TGTGCCAGCAGCCAAACTAGATCTCATGAGCAGTTCTTC. Translation: CASSQTRSHEQFF.